The clone carrying this T cell receptor (beta chain) was observed a handful of times. The data belong to a study of blood T cell repertoires in COVID-19. Overall study: There were acute and convalescent COVID-19 samples, and they came from the United States, Italy and Spain.

In the authors' workflow: It was from reference gene primer amplification that nucleated cell counts were estimated. The protocol was immunoSEQ multiplex PCR, while the TCRdb copy is restricted to in-frame clones and leaves out a portion. For V, J and clone size, that table is used; D and trimming come from the DNA. The data contain approximately 310,000 clones, around 85% of them seen just once; the ten biggest clones take up 1.5% to 2%. V gave up 5 bases and J gave up 3 bases; unmatched junction bases: 8. The germline CDR1 and CDR2 sequences are SGHDT and YYEEEE. The CDR3 is 15 residues long. The source material was PBMCs or T cells enriched from blood (not recorded which). The chain couples TRBV5-6 to TRBJ2-1; 7 nucleotides line up with TRBD1. The receptor's source is a woman aged 25-40 years who had been exposed to COVID-19. The CDR3 region is CASSFKDRNYNEQFF. As DNA, the CDR3 is TGTGCCAGCAGTTTTAAGGACAGGAACTACAATGAGCAGTTCTTC. The whole variable domain, filled in from reference TRBV5-6 and TRBJ2-1, reads DAGVTQSPTHLIKTRGQQVTLRCSPKSGHDTVSWYQQALGQGPQFIFQYYEEEERQRGNFPDRFSGHQFPNYSSELNVNALLLGDSALYLCASSFKDRNYNEQFFGPGTRLTVL.